Presented here are 13 T cell receptor beta chains from one specimen sequenced in a study of graft-versus-host responses after intestinal transplantation. No antigen has been assigned to these receptors. Profiling relied on immunoSEQ multiplex PCR, and the TCRdb table lists in-frame clones only, not all of them. The top ten clones hold roughly 2% of a sample with nearly 95,000 clones, 85% to 95% of them seen once. The starting material was unstimulated CD8+ T cells sorted from spleen or lymph node cells, obtained before intestinal transplant. All receptors derive from a human donor who received an intestinal transplant.

This chain links TRBV5-8 with TRBJ1-2, with 8 positions matching TRBD1. The J segment lost 4 bases and the V segment lost 1 base, leaving 3 bases of the junction unmatched. This CDR3 contains 14 residues. The germline gives CDR1 SGHTS, CDR2 YDEGEE. The CDR3 reads CASSLSRGPYGYTF. In DNA form, the CDR3 reads TGTGCCAGCAGCTTGTCCAGGGGGCCCTATGGCTACACCTTC.

This clone was found once. This sequence joins TRBV7-6 and TRBJ2-6; the D gene is possibly TRBD1 (6 bases). Germline V CDR1 and CDR2: SGHVS, FNYEAQ. V was cut by 1 base and J by 0 bases, with 19 bases left in between. The CDR3 extends over 20 amino acids. The CDR3 region has the DNA TGTGCCAGCAGCTTAGGGGGCACCGGACAGCTATTCTCTGGGGCCAACGTCCTGACTTTC. Encoded protein: CASSLGGTGQLFSGANVLTF.

This sequence joins TRBV5-6 and TRBJ1-5; possibly TRBD1 for D (5 bases). Germline V CDR1 and CDR2: SGHDT, YYEEEE. This CDR3 is 15 amino acids long. V dropped 0 bases and J dropped 7 bases, with 14 bases sitting between them. The CDR3 DNA follows: TGTGCCAGCAGCTTGGGACTGGGGGGAGAGCAGCCCCAGCATTTT. Residues: CASSLGLGGEQPQHF. The full variable domain, its missing parts supplied by reference TRBV5-6 and TRBJ1-5, is DAGVTQSPTHLIKTRGQQVTLRCSPKSGHDTVSWYQQALGQGPQFIFQYYEEEERQRGNFPDRFSGHQFPNYSSELNVNALLLGDSALYLCASSLGLGGEQPQHFGDGTRLSIL.

This chain joins TRBV4-3 and TRBJ2-5; 7 nucleotides match TRBD1. J lost 4 bases, V lost 3 bases, and 5 bases had no gene match. CDR1 and CDR2 from the germline V gene are LGHNA and YSLEER. There are 14 residues in the CDR3. The DNA for the CDR3 is TGCGCCAGCAGCCAGACAGGGTATTCAGAGACCCAGTACTTC. It encodes CASSQTGYSETQYF.

The V gene is TRBV4-1, the J gene TRBJ1-5, with unresolved D. This CDR3 is 15 amino acids long. V shed 0 bases and J shed 2 bases, with 8 bases lying between them. In germline, CDR1 is MGHRA, CDR2 YSYEKL. This chain's CDR3 is CASSQDEMGNQPQHF. For the CDR3, the DNA is TGCGCCAGCAGCCAAGATGAGATGGGCAATCAGCCCCAGCATTTT.

V is TRBV4-3 and J is TRBJ2-3, with 7 bases matching TRBD2. V was clipped by 0 bases and J by 2 bases; unmatched bases: 8. The CDR3 is made up of 17 amino acids. The germline V gene encodes CDR1 LGHNA and CDR2 YSLEER. This CDR3 reads CASSQDMGGGLTDTQYF. The DNA of the CDR3 is TGCGCCAGCAGCCAAGATATGGGCGGGGGTCTCACAGATACGCAGTATTTT.

The rearrangement links TRBV5-6 to TRBJ2-4, with 7 bases identical to TRBD1. V dropped 5 bases and J dropped 0; count of bases not matched to a gene: 8. CDR3 length: 16 residues. CDR1 is SGHDT, CDR2 YYEEEE, per germline. This chain's CDR3 is CASSDRALLAKNIQYF. Written as DNA, the CDR3 is TGTGCCAGCAGTGACAGGGCCTTATTAGCCAAAAACATTCAGTACTTC.

Regarding this clone: One end of the junction fails to match germline, which may point to a read error. The V gene is TRBV10-3, the J gene TRBJ2-1; 14 bases line up with TRBD2. Per the germline V gene, CDR1 is ENHRY and CDR2 is SYGVKD. The CDR3 length is 16 residues. Written as DNA, the CDR3 is TGTACCATCACGACTAGCGGGGGGGTTGAATACAATGAGCAGTTCTTC. It codes for CTITTSGGVEYNEQFF.

This clone was seen a single time. The chain has TRBV4-3 and TRBJ1-3; a weak D match, TRBD1 (5 bases). Germline V gene sequence: CDR1 LGHNA, CDR2 YSLEER. The V and J ends lost 0 bases and 1 base respectively, with 10 bases between them. The CDR3 has 16 amino acids. CDR3 nucleotide sequence: TGCGCCAGCAGCCAAGAGTCTCGGGGGTCTGGAAACACCATATATTTT. Its protein is CASSQESRGSGNTIYF.

CDR3: CASSGGGRDPGYTF. The DNA of the CDR3 is TGTGCCAGCAGCGGGGGCGGCCGGGATCCCGGCTACACCTTC. The rearrangement joins TRBV5-6 to TRBJ1-2; D may be TRBD1 (6 bases). Per germline, CDR1 SGHDT and CDR2 YYEEEE. There are 14 residues in the CDR3. The V end was cut by 4 bases, the J end by 8 bases, with 18 bases between.

The chain employs TRBV30 and TRBJ2-5, with 7 nucleotides matching TRBD1. The J call may be mistaken, given a closer DNA end match to TRBJ2-7. This CDR3 region has 13 residues. Germline CDR1 is GTSNPN and CDR2 is SVGIG (reference sequence). The CDR3 here is CAWSVGQVDEQYF. Written as DNA, the CDR3 is TGTGCCTGGAGTGTTGGACAGGTGGACGAGCAGTACTTC.

The genes are TRBV13 and TRBJ2-2, with TRBD1 matching over 7 bases. V was pared by 5 bases and J by 5 bases, with 11 bases of the junction left unmatched. Germline V CDR1 and CDR2: PRHDT, FYEKMQ (reference sequence). The CDR3 contains 16 residues. CDR3 DNA: TGTGCCAGCAGCCCCAAAGGGGGCGGAGTGACCGGGGAGCTGTTTTTT. Amino acids: CASSPKGGGVTGELFF.

The chain combines TRBV23-1 with TRBJ1-5, with a possible D match to TRBD1 (5 bases). TRBV23-1 is classed as an ORF, of uncertain function. Trimming removed 0 bases from V and 7 bases from J, with 13 bases in between. This CDR3 has 15 amino acids. CDR3 sequence reads: CASSQSGRVRQPQHF. In DNA form, the CDR3 reads TGCGCCAGCAGTCAATCTGGCAGGGTGAGGCAGCCCCAGCATTTT.